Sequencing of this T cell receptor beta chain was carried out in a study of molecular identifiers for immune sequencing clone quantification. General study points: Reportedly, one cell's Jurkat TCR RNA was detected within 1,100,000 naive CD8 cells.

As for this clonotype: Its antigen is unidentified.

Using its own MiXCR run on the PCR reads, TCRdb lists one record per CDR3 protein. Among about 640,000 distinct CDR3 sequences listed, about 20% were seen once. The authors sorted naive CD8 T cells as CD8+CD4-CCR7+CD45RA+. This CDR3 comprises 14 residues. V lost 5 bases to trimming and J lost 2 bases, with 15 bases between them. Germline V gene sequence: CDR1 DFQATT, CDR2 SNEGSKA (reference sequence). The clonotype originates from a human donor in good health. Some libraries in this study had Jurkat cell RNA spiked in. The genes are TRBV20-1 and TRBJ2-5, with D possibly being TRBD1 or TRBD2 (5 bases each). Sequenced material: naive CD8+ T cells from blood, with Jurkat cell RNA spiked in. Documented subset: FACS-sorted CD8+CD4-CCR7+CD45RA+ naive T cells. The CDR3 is CSAYRPGPQETQYF. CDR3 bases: TGCAGTGCTTACAGACCGGGACCGCAAGAGACCCAGTACTTC.